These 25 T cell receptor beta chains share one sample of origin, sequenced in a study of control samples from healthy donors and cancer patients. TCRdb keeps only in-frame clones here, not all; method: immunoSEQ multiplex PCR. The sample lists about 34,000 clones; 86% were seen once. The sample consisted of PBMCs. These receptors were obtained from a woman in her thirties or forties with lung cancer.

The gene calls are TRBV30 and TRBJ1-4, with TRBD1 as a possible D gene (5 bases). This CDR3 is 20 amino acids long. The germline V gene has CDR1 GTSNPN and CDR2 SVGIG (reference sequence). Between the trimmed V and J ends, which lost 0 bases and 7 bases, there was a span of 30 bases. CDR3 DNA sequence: TGTGCCTGGAGTGTAGCATACTTCGGGACCAAACGAACCCGGGGTGAAAAACTGTTTTTT. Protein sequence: CAWSVAYFGTKRTRGEKLFF.

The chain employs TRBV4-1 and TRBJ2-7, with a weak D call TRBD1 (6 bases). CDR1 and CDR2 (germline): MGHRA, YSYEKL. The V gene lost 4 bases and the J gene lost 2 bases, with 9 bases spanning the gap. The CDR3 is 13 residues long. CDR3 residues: CASSPGQTYEQYF. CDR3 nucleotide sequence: TGCGCCAGCAGCCCCGGACAGACCTACGAGCAGTACTTC.

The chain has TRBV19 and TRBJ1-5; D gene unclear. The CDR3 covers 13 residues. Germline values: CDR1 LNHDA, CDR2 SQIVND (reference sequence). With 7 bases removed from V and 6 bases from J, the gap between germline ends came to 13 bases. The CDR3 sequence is CASTLGEFQPQHF. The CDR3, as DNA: TGTGCCAGTACCTTGGGAGAGTTTCAGCCCCAGCATTTT.

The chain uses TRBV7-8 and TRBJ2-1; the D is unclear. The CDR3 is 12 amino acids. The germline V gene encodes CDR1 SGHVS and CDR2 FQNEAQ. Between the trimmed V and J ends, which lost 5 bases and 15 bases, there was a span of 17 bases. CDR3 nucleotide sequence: TGTGCCAGCAGCCAGGCCCGGATCAATCTGTTCTTC. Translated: CASSQARINLFF.

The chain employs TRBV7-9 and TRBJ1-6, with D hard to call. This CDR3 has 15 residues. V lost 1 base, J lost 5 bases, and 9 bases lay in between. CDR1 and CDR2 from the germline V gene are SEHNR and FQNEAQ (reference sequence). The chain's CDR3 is CASSLVGINNSPLHF. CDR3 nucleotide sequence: TGTGCCAGCAGCTTAGTGGGGATCAATAATTCACCCCTCCACTTT.

The DNA of the CDR3 is TGTGCCAGCAGCCCAACCTTTGATGAGCAGTTCTTC. Residues: CASSPTFDEQFF. The chain joins TRBV27 to TRBJ2-1; no reliable D call. The V gene's germline CDR1 is MNHEY and CDR2 SMNVEV (reference sequence). Trimming took off 6 bases at V and 8 bases at J, with 11 bases between the two ends. This CDR3 has 12 amino acids.

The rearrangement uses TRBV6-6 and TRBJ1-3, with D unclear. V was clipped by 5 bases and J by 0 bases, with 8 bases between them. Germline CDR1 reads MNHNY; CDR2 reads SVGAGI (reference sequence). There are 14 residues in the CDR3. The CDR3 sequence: CASSPDYSGNTIYF. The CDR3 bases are TGTGCCAGCAGTCCCGATTACTCTGGAAACACCATATATTTT.

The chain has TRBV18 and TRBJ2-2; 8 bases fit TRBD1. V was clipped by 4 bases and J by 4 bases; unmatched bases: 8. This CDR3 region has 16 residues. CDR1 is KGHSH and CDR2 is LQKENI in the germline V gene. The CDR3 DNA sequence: TGTGCCAGCTCACGGGAACCGGGACAGGTCACCGGGGAGCTGTTTTTT. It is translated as CASSREPGQVTGELFF.

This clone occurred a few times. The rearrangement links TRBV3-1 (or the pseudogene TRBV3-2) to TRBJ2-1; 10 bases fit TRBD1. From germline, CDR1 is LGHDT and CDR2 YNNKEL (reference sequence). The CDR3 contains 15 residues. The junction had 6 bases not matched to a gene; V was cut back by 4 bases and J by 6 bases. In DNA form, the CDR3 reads TGTGCCAGCAGCCTCCCGGGACAGGGGTTCAATGAGCAGTTCTTC. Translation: CASSLPGQGFNEQFF.

CDR3 nucleotides: TGTGCCAGTACAAGAGGGCCCCTAAGTGAAAAACTGTTTTTT. Translated, it gives CASTRGPLSEKLFF. The chain carries TRBV6-6 and TRBJ1-4; D is uncertain. The CDR3 totals 14 residues. Between the trimmed V and J ends, which lost 9 bases and 7 bases, there was a span of 18 bases. CDR1 and CDR2 (germline): MNHNY, SVGAGI (reference sequence).

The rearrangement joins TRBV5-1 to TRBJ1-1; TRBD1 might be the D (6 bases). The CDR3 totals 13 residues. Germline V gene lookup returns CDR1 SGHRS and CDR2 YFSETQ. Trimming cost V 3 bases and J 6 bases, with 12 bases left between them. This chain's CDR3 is CASSSTGAPEAFF. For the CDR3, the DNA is TGCGCCAGCAGCTCTACGGGGGCCCCTGAAGCTTTCTTT.

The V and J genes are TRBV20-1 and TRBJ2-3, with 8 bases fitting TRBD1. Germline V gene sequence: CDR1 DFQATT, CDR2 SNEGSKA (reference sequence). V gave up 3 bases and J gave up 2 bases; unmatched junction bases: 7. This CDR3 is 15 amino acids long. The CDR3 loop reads CSASLQGVLTDTQYF. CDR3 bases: TGCAGTGCTAGTTTACAGGGGGTTCTCACAGATACGCAGTATTTT.

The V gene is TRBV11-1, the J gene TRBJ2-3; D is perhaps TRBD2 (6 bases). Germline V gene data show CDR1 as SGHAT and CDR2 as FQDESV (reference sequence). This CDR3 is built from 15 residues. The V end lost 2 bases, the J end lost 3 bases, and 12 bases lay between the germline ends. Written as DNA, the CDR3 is TGTGCCAGCAGCTTACGGGGGAGAGGGACAGATACGCAGTATTTT. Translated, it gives CASSLRGRGTDTQYF.

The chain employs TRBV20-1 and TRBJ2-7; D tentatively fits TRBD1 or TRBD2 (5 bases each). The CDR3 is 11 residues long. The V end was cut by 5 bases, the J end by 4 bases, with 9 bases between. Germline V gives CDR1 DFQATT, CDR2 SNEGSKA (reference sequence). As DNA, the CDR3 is TGCAGTGCTCTTGAGGGGTACGAGCAGTACTTC. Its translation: CSALEGYEQYF.

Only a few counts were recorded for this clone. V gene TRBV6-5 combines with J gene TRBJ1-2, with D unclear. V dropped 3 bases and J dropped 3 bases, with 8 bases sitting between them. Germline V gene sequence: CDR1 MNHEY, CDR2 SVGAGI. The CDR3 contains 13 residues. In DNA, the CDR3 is TGTGCCAGCAGTTATTTCTATGACTATGGCTACACCTTC. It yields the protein CASSYFYDYGYTF.

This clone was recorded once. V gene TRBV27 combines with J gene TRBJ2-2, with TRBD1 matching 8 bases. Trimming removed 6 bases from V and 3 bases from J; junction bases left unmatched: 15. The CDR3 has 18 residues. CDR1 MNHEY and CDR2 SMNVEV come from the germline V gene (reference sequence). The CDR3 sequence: CASSPGTADRAHTGELFF. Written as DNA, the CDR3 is TGTGCCAGCAGCCCTGGAACCGCGGACAGGGCGCACACCGGGGAGCTGTTTTTT.

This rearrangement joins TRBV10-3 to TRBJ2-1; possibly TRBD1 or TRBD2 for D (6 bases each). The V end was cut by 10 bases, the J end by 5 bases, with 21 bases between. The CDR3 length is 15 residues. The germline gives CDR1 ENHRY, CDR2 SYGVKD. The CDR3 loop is CATQTRGDADNEQFF. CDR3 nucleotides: TGTGCCACTCAAACGAGGGGGGACGCGGACAATGAGCAGTTCTTC.

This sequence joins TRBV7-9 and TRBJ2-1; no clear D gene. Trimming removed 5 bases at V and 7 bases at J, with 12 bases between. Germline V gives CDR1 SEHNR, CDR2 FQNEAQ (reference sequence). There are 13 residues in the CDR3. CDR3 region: CASSPPLRNEQFF. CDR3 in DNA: TGTGCCAGCAGCCCCCCCCTCCGGAATGAGCAGTTCTTC.

CDR3 loop: CASSSYDGLSGNTIYF. The CDR3 nucleotides read TGTGCCAGCAGTTCTTACGACGGACTCTCTGGAAACACCATATATTTT. The chain carries TRBV28 and TRBJ1-3; no firm D call. CDR3 length: 16 residues. Trimming took 4 bases from V and 0 from J, leaving 13 bases between them. Germline V lookup: CDR1 MDHEN, CDR2 SYDVKM.

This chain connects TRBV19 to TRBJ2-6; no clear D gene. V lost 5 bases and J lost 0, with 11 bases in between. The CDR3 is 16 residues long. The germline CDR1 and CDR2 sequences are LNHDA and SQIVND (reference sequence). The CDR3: CASSGRLVSGANVLTF. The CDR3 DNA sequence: TGTGCCAGTAGTGGACGGCTAGTCTCTGGGGCCAACGTCCTGACTTTC.

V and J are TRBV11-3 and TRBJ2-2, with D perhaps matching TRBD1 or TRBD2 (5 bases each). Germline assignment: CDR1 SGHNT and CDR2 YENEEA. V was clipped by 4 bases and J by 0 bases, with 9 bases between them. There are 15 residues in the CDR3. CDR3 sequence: CASSSGTPNTGELFF. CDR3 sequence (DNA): TGTGCCAGCAGCTCCGGGACCCCGAACACCGGGGAGCTGTTTTTT.

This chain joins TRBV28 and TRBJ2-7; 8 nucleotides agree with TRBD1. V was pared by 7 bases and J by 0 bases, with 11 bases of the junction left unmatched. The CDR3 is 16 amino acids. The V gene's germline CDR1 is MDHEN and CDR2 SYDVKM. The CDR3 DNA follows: TGTGCCAGCAAGCAGGGGGCCCCAACTAGCTCCTACGAGCAGTACTTC. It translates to CASKQGAPTSSYEQYF. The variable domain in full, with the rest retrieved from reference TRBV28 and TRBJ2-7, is DVKVTQSSRYLVKRTGEKVFLECVQDMDHENMFWYRQDPGLGLRLIYFSYDVKMKEKGDIPEGYSVSREKKERFSLILESASTNQTSMYLCASKQGAPTSSYEQYFGPGTRLTVT.

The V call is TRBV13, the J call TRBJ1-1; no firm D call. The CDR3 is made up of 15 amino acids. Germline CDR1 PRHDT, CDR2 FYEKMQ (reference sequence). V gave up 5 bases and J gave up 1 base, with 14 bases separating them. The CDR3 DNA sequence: TGTGCCAGCAGCCTCGAGGGTATTAGGAACACTGAAGCTTTCTTT. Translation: CASSLEGIRNTEAFF. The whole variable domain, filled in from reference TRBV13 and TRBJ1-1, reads AAGVIQSPRHLIKEKRETATLKCYPIPRHDTVYWYQQGPGQDPQFLISFYEKMQSDKGSIPDRFSAQQFSDYHSELNMSSLELGDSALYFCASSLEGIRNTEAFFGQGTRLTVV.

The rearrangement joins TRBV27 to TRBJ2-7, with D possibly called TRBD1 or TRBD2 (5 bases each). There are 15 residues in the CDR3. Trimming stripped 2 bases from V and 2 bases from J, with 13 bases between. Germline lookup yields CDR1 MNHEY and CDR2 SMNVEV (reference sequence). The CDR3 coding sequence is TGTGCCAGCAGTTTACGCCCAGAGGGGCCCTACGAGCAGTACTTC. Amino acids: CASSLRPEGPYEQYF.

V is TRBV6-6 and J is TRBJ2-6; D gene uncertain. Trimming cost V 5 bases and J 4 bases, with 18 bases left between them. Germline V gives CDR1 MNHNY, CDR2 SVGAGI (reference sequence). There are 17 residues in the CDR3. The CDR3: CASSPRRTVSGANVLTF. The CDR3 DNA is TGTGCCAGCAGTCCCCGTCGGACCGTGAGCGGGGCCAACGTCCTGACTTTC.